This is a list of T cell receptor beta chains from one sample in a study of early T cells in non-severe SARS-CoV-2 infection. MiXCR, applied by TCRdb to the 5' RACE reads, yields one record per CDR3 protein. The sample lists about 56,000 distinct CDR3 sequences, roughly 16% occurring once. The sample was whole blood, taken at baseline. These receptor sequences come from an adult who was a healthcare worker with PCR-confirmed SARS-CoV-2 infection or an uninfected control (not recorded which). Both conserved end residues are part of each CDR3. The D gene is left open where the match is weak. Size is omitted from some rows. Given values are once, few, many or a class for expanded clones.

CDR3 protein: CASSFRGQASPLHF; CDR3 DNA: TGCGCCAGCAGCTTCCGGGGGCAGGCTTCACCCCTCCACTTT; J gene: TRBJ1-6; clone size: NA; D gene: NA; V gene: TRBV5-1
CDR3 protein: CATTQAGGSSYNEQFF; CDR3 DNA: TGTGCCACCACCCAAGCGGGGGGGAGCTCCTACAATGAGCAGTTCTTC; J gene: TRBJ2-1; clone size: many; D gene: TRBD2; V gene: TRBV24-1
CDR3 protein: CASSLAWGKDTQYF; CDR3 DNA: TGTGCCAGCTCACTGGCCTGGGGTAAAGATACGCAGTATTTT; J gene: TRBJ2-3; clone size: many; D gene: NA; V gene: TRBV18
CDR3 protein: CASTDWEDTQYF; CDR3 DNA: TGTGCCAGCACCGACTGGGAGGATACGCAGTATTTT; J gene: TRBJ2-3; clone size: NA; D gene: NA; V gene: TRBV3-1
CDR3 protein: CSVGDGGQETQYF; CDR3 DNA: TGCAGCGTTGGGGACGGCGGACAAGAGACCCAGTACTTC; J gene: TRBJ2-5; clone size: few; D gene: NA; V gene: TRBV29-1
CDR3 protein: CASSLGQGNQPQHF; CDR3 DNA: TGTGCCAGCAGTTTGGGACAGGGGAACCAGCCCCAGCATTTT; J gene: TRBJ1-5; clone size: few; D gene: TRBD1; V gene: TRBV12-3/TRBV12-4
CDR3 protein: CASSWEGLDLDEQFF; CDR3 DNA: TGCGCCAGCAGCTGGGAAGGTTTAGATCTGGATGAGCAGTTCTTC; J gene: TRBJ2-1; clone size: few; D gene: NA; V gene: TRBV5-1
CDR3 protein: CASSLWQGTSYEQYF; CDR3 DNA: TGTGCCAGCAGTTTATGGCAGGGGACCTCCTACGAGCAGTACTTC; J gene: TRBJ2-7; clone size: NA; D gene: NA; V gene: TRBV28
CDR3 protein: CASSLGPAGYEQYF; CDR3 DNA: TGTGCCAGCAGCTTAGGCCCCGCGGGTTACGAGCAGTACTTC; J gene: TRBJ2-7; clone size: NA; D gene: NA; V gene: TRBV7-2
CDR3 protein: CASSFGTATTDTQYF; CDR3 DNA: TGCGCCAGCAGCTTTGGCACGGCTACCACAGATACGCAGTATTTT; J gene: TRBJ2-3; clone size: few; D gene: NA; V gene: TRBV5-1
CDR3 protein: CASTSLGIRVQFF; CDR3 DNA: TGTGCCAGTACCTCCTTGGGCATCCGCGTGCAGTTCTTC; J gene: TRBJ2-1; clone size: NA; D gene: NA; V gene: TRBV19
CDR3 protein: CASSLNSGDTQYF; CDR3 DNA: TGTGCCAGCAGTTTAAATAGCGGAGATACGCAGTATTTT; J gene: TRBJ2-3; clone size: NA; D gene: NA; V gene: TRBV12-3/TRBV12-4
CDR3 protein: CSVVGRQNTGELFF; CDR3 DNA: TGCAGCGTTGTTGGTCGGCAGAACACCGGGGAGCTGTTTTTT; J gene: TRBJ2-2; clone size: many; D gene: NA; V gene: TRBV29-1
CDR3 protein: CASSLGQERHEQYF; CDR3 DNA: TGCGCCAGCAGCTTGGGACAGGAGAGGCACGAGCAGTACTTC; J gene: TRBJ2-7; clone size: many; D gene: NA; V gene: TRBV5-1
CDR3 protein: CASSPSSTDTQYF; CDR3 DNA: TGTGCCAGCTCACCGAGTAGCACAGATACGCAGTATTTT; J gene: TRBJ2-3; clone size: NA; D gene: NA; V gene: TRBV18
CDR3 protein: CASTPVGTGGTDTQYF; CDR3 DNA: TGCGCCAGCACCCCCGTTGGGACAGGGGGAACAGATACGCAGTATTTT; J gene: TRBJ2-3; clone size: few; D gene: TRBD1; V gene: TRBV5-1
CDR3 protein: CSVAVNTEAFF; CDR3 DNA: TGCAGCGTTGCCGTTAACACTGAAGCTTTCTTT; J gene: TRBJ1-1; clone size: few; D gene: NA; V gene: TRBV29-1
CDR3 protein: CSASPSGSYNEQFF; CDR3 DNA: TGCAGTGCTAGTCCCAGCGGGAGTTACAATGAGCAGTTCTTC; J gene: TRBJ2-1; clone size: few; D gene: TRBD2; V gene: TRBV20-1
CDR3 protein: CAWGTNDLVAFF; CDR3 DNA: TGTGCCTGGGGGACAAATGACTTAGTAGCTTTCTTT; J gene: TRBJ1-1; clone size: NA; D gene: NA; V gene: TRBV30
CDR3 protein: CAIRSGRGSCEQYF; CDR3 DNA: TGTGCCATCAGGAGCGGGAGAGGGTCCTGCGAGCAGTACTTC; J gene: TRBJ2-7; clone size: NA; D gene: TRBD2; V gene: TRBV10-3
CDR3 protein: CATSRRGRGGDEQYF; CDR3 DNA: TGTGCCACCAGCAGGAGAGGGAGAGGAGGGGACGAGCAGTACTTC; J gene: TRBJ2-7; clone size: NA; D gene: NA; V gene: TRBV15
CDR3 protein: CASSQDGETQYF; CDR3 DNA: TGTGCCAGCAGCCAAGACGGGGAGACCCAGTACTTC; J gene: TRBJ2-5; clone size: NA; D gene: NA; V gene: TRBV3-1
CDR3 protein: CSVADNSGNTIYF; CDR3 DNA: TGCAGCGTTGCCGACAATTCTGGAAACACCATATATTTT; J gene: TRBJ1-3; clone size: NA; D gene: NA; V gene: TRBV29-1
CDR3 protein: CASSPGRQYEQYF; CDR3 DNA: TGTGCCAGCAGCCCTGGACGCCAATACGAGCAGTACTTC; J gene: TRBJ2-7; clone size: few; D gene: NA; V gene: TRBV7-6
CDR3 protein: CASRLREGADNEQFF; CDR3 DNA: TGTGCCAGCAGACTACGGGAAGGCGCTGACAATGAGCAGTTCTTC; J gene: TRBJ2-1; clone size: few; D gene: NA; V gene: TRBV3-1
CDR3 protein: CASSSGLAGQRLTDTQYF; CDR3 DNA: TGTGCCAGCAGCTCCGGACTAGCGGGGCAACGATTAACAGATACGCAGTATTTT; J gene: TRBJ2-3; clone size: many; D gene: TRBD2; V gene: TRBV11-2
CDR3 protein: CSVGGTGGGDTQYF; CDR3 DNA: TGCAGCGTTGGCGGGACAGGAGGCGGTGATACGCAGTATTTT; J gene: TRBJ2-3; clone size: many; D gene: TRBD1; V gene: TRBV29-1
CDR3 protein: CASSHNTGYNGYEQYF; CDR3 DNA: TGTGCCAGCAGCCACAATACAGGGTACAACGGCTACGAGCAGTACTTC; J gene: TRBJ2-7; clone size: few; D gene: NA; V gene: TRBV13
CDR3 protein: CASSYRGTGLDGYTF; CDR3 DNA: TGTGCCAGCAGTTACAGAGGGACAGGGCTTGATGGCTACACCTTC; J gene: TRBJ1-2; clone size: NA; D gene: TRBD1; V gene: TRBV6-6
CDR3 protein: CASSHRDRTYEQYF; CDR3 DNA: TGTGCCAGCAGCCACCGGGACAGGACCTACGAGCAGTACTTC; J gene: TRBJ2-7; clone size: NA; D gene: TRBD1; V gene: TRBV28
CDR3 protein: CASALGGSTDTQYF; CDR3 DNA: TGTGCCAGCGCGCTCGGGGGGTCCACAGATACGCAGTATTTT; J gene: TRBJ2-3; clone size: NA; D gene: TRBD2; V gene: TRBV27
CDR3 protein: CSARTGTSGNTIYF; CDR3 DNA: TGCAGTGCAAGGACGGGAACCTCTGGAAACACCATATATTTT; J gene: TRBJ1-3; clone size: NA; D gene: NA; V gene: TRBV20-1
CDR3 protein: CATSLNTGELFF; CDR3 DNA: TGTGCCACCAGCCTGAACACCGGGGAGCTGTTTTTT; J gene: TRBJ2-2; clone size: NA; D gene: NA; V gene: TRBV24-1
CDR3 protein: CSARSNTGELFF; CDR3 DNA: TGCAGTGCTAGGTCGAACACCGGGGAGCTGTTTTTT; J gene: TRBJ2-2; clone size: many; D gene: NA; V gene: TRBV20-1
CDR3 protein: CASGRQTYEQYF; CDR3 DNA: TGTGCCAGTGGGAGACAAACCTACGAGCAGTACTTC; J gene: TRBJ2-7; clone size: few; D gene: NA; V gene: TRBV25-1
CDR3 protein: CATRVVGANVLTF; CDR3 DNA: TGCGCCACCAGGGTGGTTGGGGCCAACGTCCTGACTTTC; J gene: TRBJ2-6; clone size: NA; D gene: NA; V gene: TRBV5-1
CDR3 protein: CSAMDRMNTEAFF; CDR3 DNA: TGCAGTGCCATGGACAGAATGAACACTGAAGCTTTCTTT; J gene: TRBJ1-1; clone size: many; D gene: NA; V gene: TRBV20-1
CDR3 protein: CASSFSSGQETQYF; CDR3 DNA: TGTGCCAGCAGTTTTTCCTCGGGCCAAGAGACCCAGTACTTC; J gene: TRBJ2-5; clone size: few; D gene: NA; V gene: TRBV7-9
CDR3 protein: CASSLYRGGRLAEITAQDTQYF; CDR3 DNA: TGTGCCAGCAGCTTATATCGGGGCGGGAGACTAGCGGAGATTACAGCACAGGATACGCAGTATTTT; J gene: TRBJ2-3; clone size: NA; D gene: TRBD2; V gene: TRBV7-8
CDR3 protein: CASSFAGFGREKLFF; CDR3 DNA: TGTGCCAGCAGTTTTGCCGGGTTCGGGCGGGAAAAACTGTTTTTT; J gene: TRBJ1-4; clone size: many; D gene: NA; V gene: TRBV28
CDR3 protein: CASSRTGTRTGDTQYF; CDR3 DNA: TGTGCCAGCAGTCGTACCGGGACACGGACCGGAGATACGCAGTATTTT; J gene: TRBJ2-3; clone size: many; D gene: NA; V gene: TRBV2
CDR3 protein: CASSWRSLADTQYF; CDR3 DNA: TGCGCCAGCAGCTGGCGATCCCTCGCAGATACGCAGTATTTT; J gene: TRBJ2-3; clone size: NA; D gene: NA; V gene: TRBV5-1
CDR3 protein: CAGLSVFYGYTF; CDR3 DNA: TGTGCCGGGCTGTCCGTTTTCTATGGCTACACCTTC; J gene: TRBJ1-2; clone size: few; D gene: NA; V gene: TRBV30
CDR3 protein: CASSRDPAGELFF; CDR3 DNA: TGTGCCAGCTCACGGGACCCCGCCGGGGAGCTGTTTTTT; J gene: TRBJ2-2; clone size: few; D gene: NA; V gene: TRBV18
CDR3 protein: CATSTGGTSGTETQYF; CDR3 DNA: TGTGCCACCAGCACAGGGGGGACTAGCGGAACAGAGACCCAGTACTTC; J gene: TRBJ2-5; clone size: many; D gene: TRBD2; V gene: TRBV15
CDR3 protein: CASSLEGNTEAFF; CDR3 DNA: TGTGCCAGCAGCTTAGAAGGGAACACTGAAGCTTTCTTT; J gene: TRBJ1-1; clone size: few; D gene: NA; V gene: TRBV7-9
CDR3 protein: CAWSRARTEAFF; CDR3 DNA: TGTGCCTGGAGTCGGGCGCGGACTGAAGCTTTCTTT; J gene: TRBJ1-1; clone size: NA; D gene: NA; V gene: TRBV30
CDR3 protein: CATTSGTASNQPQHF; CDR3 DNA: TGTGCCACGACTTCCGGGACAGCTAGCAATCAGCCCCAGCATTTT; J gene: TRBJ1-5; clone size: NA; D gene: TRBD1; V gene: TRBV19
CDR3 protein: CASSQGGGLLTDTQYF; CDR3 DNA: TGCGCCAGCAGTCAGGGGGGGGGACTACTCACAGATACGCAGTATTTT; J gene: TRBJ2-3; clone size: few; D gene: TRBD2; V gene: TRBV23-1
CDR3 protein: CASSLPPTYEQYF; CDR3 DNA: TGTGCCAGCAGCTTACCCCCTACCTACGAGCAGTACTTC; J gene: TRBJ2-7; clone size: many; D gene: NA; V gene: TRBV7-8
CDR3 protein: CASSLLAVTDTQYF; CDR3 DNA: TGTGCCAGCAGTTTGTTAGCGGTCACAGATACGCAGTATTTT; J gene: TRBJ2-3; clone size: few; D gene: NA; V gene: TRBV12-3/TRBV12-4
CDR3 protein: CASSQEIGGEETQYF; CDR3 DNA: TGCGCCAGCAGCCAAGAAATAGGGGGCGAAGAGACCCAGTACTTC; J gene: TRBJ2-5; clone size: few; D gene: TRBD1; V gene: TRBV4-1
CDR3 protein: CASSPALGDGGTEAFF; CDR3 DNA: TGTGCCAGCAGTCCCGCGTTAGGGGATGGGGGCACTGAAGCTTTCTTT; J gene: TRBJ1-1; clone size: NA; D gene: NA; V gene: TRBV27
CDR3 protein: CASSLVISGDQPQHF; CDR3 DNA: TGTGCCAGCAGCTTAGTTATCTCGGGGGATCAGCCCCAGCATTTT; J gene: TRBJ1-5; clone size: NA; D gene: NA; V gene: TRBV7-4
CDR3 protein: CASSQDWGRSSSYNSPLHF; CDR3 DNA: TGTGCCAGCAGCCAAGATTGGGGCCGGTCCAGCTCCTATAATTCACCCCTCCACTTT; J gene: TRBJ1-6; clone size: few; D gene: NA; V gene: TRBV4-2
CDR3 protein: CASSGTSATDTQYF; CDR3 DNA: TGTGCCAGCAGCGGGACTAGCGCCACAGATACGCAGTATTTT; J gene: TRBJ2-3; clone size: medium-sized; D gene: TRBD2; V gene: TRBV28
CDR3 protein: CASSRTTGPYEQYF; CDR3 DNA: TGCGCCAGCAGCCGGACGACAGGACCCTACGAGCAGTACTTC; J gene: TRBJ2-7; clone size: NA; D gene: NA; V gene: TRBV5-1